This passage covers 15 T cell receptor beta chains from one sample sequenced in a study of Ad26.COV2.S vaccination and SARS-CoV-2 variants. Profiled with immunoSEQ multiplex PCR; TCRdb holds only in-frame clones, not every one. This table holds about 680,000 clones, roughly 90% found once. Documented treatment: about 20 received Ad26.COV2.S at low or high dose, single or two shots; about 5 received placebo; per-sample allocation not given. Vaccine and placebo recipients were sampled on day 63 after the first injection. Here the sequenced sample was peripheral blood, taken in a trial of Ad26.COV2.S vaccine versus placebo. The receptors were gathered from a person between 18 and 65 years old who received the Ad26.COV2.S COVID-19 vaccine or a placebo.

This clone has more than one count but fewer than ten. The chain employs TRBV29-1 and TRBJ1-4, with D unclear. This CDR3 has 12 amino acids. Germline loops: CDR1 SQVTM, CDR2 ANQGSEA. V was trimmed by 1 base and J by 6 bases, leaving 6 bases between them. The CDR3 bases are TGCAGCGTTGAAGCTCTCGATGAAAAACTGTTTTTT. Its translation is CSVEALDEKLFF.

This rearrangement joins TRBV5-1 to TRBJ2-1, with 8 bases identical to TRBD2. Germline V gene sequence: CDR1 SGHRS, CDR2 YFSETQ. CDR3 length equals 15 residues. The V segment lost 4 bases and the J segment 2 bases; nucleotides outside the gene matches: 5. CDR3 protein: CASSRGGEAYNEQFF. CDR3 nucleotide sequence: TGCGCCAGCAGCCGGGGGGGAGAGGCCTACAATGAGCAGTTCTTC.

The V and J genes are TRBV9 and TRBJ1-6; D remains ambiguous. CDR1 and CDR2 from the germline V gene are SGDLS and YYNGEE. This CDR3 comprises 14 residues. V was shortened by 0 bases and J by 10 bases, with 11 bases between the two germline ends. The CDR3 DNA is TGTGCCAGCAGCGTAGATACCACGGGCTCACCCCTCCACTTT. It is translated as CASSVDTTGSPLHF.

The chain employs TRBV20-1 and TRBJ2-1; 9 nucleotides line up with TRBD2. CDR3 length: 14 residues. V shed 3 bases and J 5 bases; nucleotides not matched to a gene: 5. From germline, CDR1 is DFQATT and CDR2 SNEGSKA (reference sequence). The CDR3: CSASRLAENNEQFF. In DNA form, the CDR3 reads TGCAGTGCTAGTCGACTAGCGGAGAACAATGAGCAGTTCTTC.

The rearrangement links TRBV19 to TRBJ1-5; no clear D. Germline V gene sequence: CDR1 LNHDA, CDR2 SQIVND (reference sequence). The CDR3 contains 12 residues. The germline V and J ends were trimmed by 3 bases and 6 bases, with 6 bases remaining between them. The CDR3 region has the DNA TGTGCCAGTAGTATCAGACTTCAGCCCCAGCATTTT. Protein sequence: CASSIRLQPQHF.

The chain has TRBV6-5 and TRBJ1-5; no definite D call. Germline V gene sequence: CDR1 MNHEY, CDR2 SVGAGI. The CDR3 covers 13 residues. V was pared by 4 bases and J by 9 bases, with 13 bases between. The CDR3 bases are TGTGCCAGCAGTTCTACGCCCAATAGGCCCCAGCATTTT. It specifies CASSSTPNRPQHF.

V is TRBV5-4 and J is TRBJ2-7; perhaps TRBD1 as D (5 bases). CDR1 is SGHNT and CDR2 is YYREEE in the germline V gene (reference sequence). Trimming removed 2 bases from V and 4 bases from J, with 22 bases in between. The CDR3 is 17 amino acids. DNA of the CDR3: TGTGCCAGCAGCTTAACCCTCCGGGCAGGGCTATTTTACGAGCAGTACTTC. It yields the protein CASSLTLRAGLFYEQYF.

This chain uses TRBV19 with TRBJ1-5; D is possibly TRBD1 (5 bases). V lost 5 bases and J 1 base, leaving 12 bases between the germline ends. The CDR3 contains 15 residues. The germline CDR1 and CDR2 sequences are LNHDA and SQIVND (reference sequence). The CDR3 nucleotides read TGTGCCAGTAGTGAAGGGGTGGGAAGCAATCAGCCCCAGCATTTT. Protein: CASSEGVGSNQPQHF.

The rearrangement joins TRBV18 to TRBJ2-2; 9 nucleotides line up with TRBD1. Germline loops: CDR1 KGHSH, CDR2 LQKENI. J lost 7 bases, V lost 4 bases, and 10 bases had no gene match. The CDR3 totals 16 residues. CDR3 protein: CASSHSSGTGIGELFF. The CDR3 nucleotides read TGTGCCAGCTCACACTCCTCCGGGACAGGGATCGGGGAGCTGTTTTTT.

This chain uses TRBV27 with TRBJ2-7; no clear D gene. The CDR3 is 14 residues long. Germline V gene lookup returns CDR1 MNHEY and CDR2 SMNVEV (reference sequence). The ends were cut back, 6 bases at V and 0 bases at J, with 12 bases in the middle. The chain's CDR3 is CASSPETSSYEQYF. For the CDR3, the DNA is TGTGCCAGCAGCCCCGAGACAAGCTCCTACGAGCAGTACTTC.

Points on this clone: Within the sample, other DNA sequences also encode this same CDR3. The chain is built from TRBV3-1 (or the pseudogene TRBV3-2) and TRBJ2-5; TRBD1 matches 10 bases. CDR1 and CDR2 (germline): LGHDT, YNNKEL (reference sequence). After removal of 1 base from V and 5 bases from J, the junction contained 4 bases not matched to a gene. CDR3 length: 15 amino acids. The CDR3 sequence: CASSQGGQGLETQYF. The CDR3 nucleotides are TGTGCCAGCAGCCAAGGGGGACAGGGGCTGGAGACCCAGTACTTC.

The chain employs TRBV4-1 and TRBJ2-7, with D perhaps matching TRBD2 (6 bases). V was cut by 3 bases and J by 3 bases, with 24 bases left in between. Germline V gene sequence: CDR1 MGHRA, CDR2 YSYEKL. The CDR3 spans 18 residues. CDR3 bases: TGCGCCAGCAGCCAGGAGGGGCCACGGTCAGTCAGGGACTACGAGCAGTACTTC. It yields the protein CASSQEGPRSVRDYEQYF.

This clone was seen a handful of times. V usage is TRBV5-1 and J usage is TRBJ2-1, with 9 bases that match TRBD1. The CDR3 sequence is 15 residues long. CDR1 is SGHRS and CDR2 is YFSETQ in the germline V gene. Trimming removed 0 bases from V and 8 bases from J; junction bases left unmatched: 6. CDR3 loop: CASSLEGQGGDEQFF. Here the CDR3 DNA reads TGCGCCAGCAGCTTGGAGGGACAGGGTGGGGATGAGCAGTTCTTC.

J is TRBJ1-6 and V is TRBV6-5; 7 positions agree with TRBD1. V lost 0 bases, J lost 12 bases, and 11 bases stayed unmatched. The CDR3 extends over 16 amino acids. CDR1 MNHEY and CDR2 SVGAGI come from the germline V gene. CDR3 DNA: TGTGCCAGCAGTTACTCGGCGACAGGGAGCGTTTTACCCCTCCACTTT. It specifies CASSYSATGSVLPLHF.

The chain uses TRBV29-1 and TRBJ2-3, with D tentatively TRBD1 or TRBD2 (5 bases each). Deletions cut 4 bases from V and 0 bases from J, with 11 bases between. The CDR3 is 14 amino acids. Germline CDR1 SQVTM, CDR2 ANQGSEA. The CDR3 DNA is TGCAGCGTTGTCTACGGGGCCAGCACAGATACGCAGTATTTT. It yields the protein CSVVYGASTDTQYF.